Below, 18 T cell receptor beta chains from the same sample are listed, as sequenced in a study of T cells expressing NK-cell markers (dated by TCRdb to between 2020 and 2021). Receptor libraries were prepared by 5' RACE. The sample was run on an Illumina HiSeq 2000. Through TCRdb reprocessing, the reads give one entry per CDR3 protein sequence; DNA is omitted. This sample's table has entries for roughly 180,000 distinct CDR3 sequences. Of the sample, approximately 17% is held by the ten largest clones. The specimen sequenced was blood T cells: a sorted CD56 or NKG2C T cell subset, CD4+ or CD8+ T cells, or bulk PBMC T cells (not recorded which). These TCRs come from a woman aged 18-69 years in good health.

This chain links TRBV7-3 with TRBJ1-3. The germline V gene encodes CDR1 SGHTA and CDR2 FQGTGA. CDR3 size: 13 residues. CDR3 in amino acids: CASSPIPGNTIYF.

V is TRBV7-7 and J is TRBJ2-5. This CDR3 is 14 amino acids long. CDR1 and CDR2 from the germline V gene are SSHAT and FNYEAQ (reference sequence). CDR3 amino acids: CASSPTNIQETQYF.

V gene TRBV12-3 or TRBV12-4 combines with J gene TRBJ1-2; the TRBD1 assignment by TCRdb is unverifiable without DNA. There are 13 residues in the CDR3. CDR3 region: CASRMDRGGGYTF.

The chain is built from TRBV6-5 and TRBJ2-5; TCRdb selects TRBD2, and the lack of DNA leaves this call unchecked. This CDR3 spans 14 amino acids. Germline CDR1 is MNHEY and CDR2 is SVGAGI. CDR3 region: CASSYGTSGETQYF.

The rearrangement uses TRBV5-1 and TRBJ2-3. This CDR3 is built from 15 residues. Germline CDR1 is SGHRS and CDR2 is YFSETQ. CDR3 protein: CASSLQKRATDTQYF.

This chain links TRBV5-6 with TRBJ1-4; TCRdb calls TRBD1, which cannot be checked without DNA. This CDR3 is 13 amino acids long. CDR1 is SGHDT, CDR2 YYEEEE, per germline. The CDR3 sequence: CASSQDRGEKLFF.

J is TRBJ1-6 and V is TRBV6-5. CDR1 is MNHEY and CDR2 is SVGAGI in the germline V gene. CDR3 length: 15 residues. CDR3 loop: CASSYSTRGNSPLHF.

CDR3 amino acids: CASSEVLAGSTDTQYF. V is TRBV2 and J is TRBJ2-3; TCRdb outputs TRBD2, but without DNA this stays unchecked. The CDR3 is 16 amino acids. The V gene's germline CDR1 is SNHLY and CDR2 FYNNEI. The variable domain in full, with the rest retrieved from reference TRBV2 and TRBJ2-3, is EPEVTQTPSHQVTQMGQEVILRCVPISNHLYFYWYRQILGQKVEFLVSFYNNEISEKSEIFDDQFSVERPDGSNFTLKIRSTKLEDSAMYFCASSEVLAGSTDTQYFGPGTRLTVL.

The chain is built from TRBV7-3 and TRBJ1-1; the D call from TCRdb, TRBD1, cannot be confirmed without DNA. The CDR3 is made up of 15 amino acids. CDR1 SGHTA and CDR2 FQGTGA come from the germline V gene. The CDR3 loop reads CASSSGPDPATEAFF.

V gene TRBV6-5 combines with J gene TRBJ2-2; TCRdb gives TRBD2 as the D gene, but with no DNA this cannot be confirmed. Looked up from germline, CDR1 is MNHEY and CDR2 is SVGAGI. The CDR3 is 16 residues long. The CDR3 sequence: CASSLTSASNTGELFF.

This rearrangement joins TRBV20-1 to TRBJ2-7; checking the TCRdb D call of TRBD2 is not possible without DNA. The CDR3 is 13 residues long. The germline gives CDR1 DFQATT, CDR2 SNEGSKA (reference sequence). The CDR3 is CSAKLAGANEQYF.

The chain recombines TRBV12-3 or TRBV12-4 with TRBJ2-2. The CDR3 consists of 15 residues. CDR3 loop: CASSFKQANTGELFF.

The chain recombines TRBV2 with TRBJ2-1; TCRdb picks TRBD2, but there is no DNA to check that call. From germline, CDR1 is SNHLY and CDR2 FYNNEI. The CDR3 runs 13 residues. The CDR3 sequence is CASTPRSGYEQFF.

The rearrangement uses TRBV12-3 or TRBV12-4 and TRBJ2-5; TCRdb's D gene call, TRBD2, goes unchecked for lack of DNA. The CDR3 runs to 14 residues. CDR3 loop: CASSLAVRRETQYF.

The chain recombines TRBV3-1 with TRBJ2-1; the D call of TRBD1 rests on TCRdb alone, since no DNA is present to check it. Germline-derived CDR1 and CDR2 are LGHDT and YNNKEL (reference sequence). The CDR3 contains 15 residues. CDR3: CASSQDTGSYNEQFF.

The genes are TRBV3-1 and TRBJ2-7; the D gene TCRdb calls, TRBD1, cannot be checked with no DNA. Germline V lookup: CDR1 LGHDT, CDR2 YNNKEL (reference sequence). The CDR3 extends over 15 amino acids. The CDR3 sequence is CASSPRWTGKYEQYF.

J is TRBJ2-3 and V is TRBV4-1; TCRdb designates TRBD2, a call that cannot be tested without DNA. From germline, CDR1 is MGHRA and CDR2 YSYEKL. The CDR3 length is 17 residues. CDR3 protein: CASSIRLGLADTDTQYF.

V is TRBV4-2 and J is TRBJ2-2; TCRdb gives TRBD1 as the D gene, but with no DNA this cannot be confirmed. CDR1 and CDR2 from the germline V gene are LGHNA and YNFKEQ. The CDR3 has 15 amino acids. The chain's CDR3 is CASSQDPGGTGELFF.